The 17 T cell receptor beta chains reported below all come from one sample, sequenced in a study of CD8+ T cells in alopecia areata. The sequencing template was cDNA reverse transcribed from extracted RNA. This table comes from immunoSEQ multiplex PCR, and its TCRdb copy is limited to in-frame clones, with some not included. The sample has some 110,000 clones, around 50% seen once. Treatment meaning: oral pan-JAK inhibitor, 5-10 mg twice daily. Source: CD8+ T cells sorted from blood, taken at week 24, from a patient treated with tofacitinib. These receptors all stem from a human donor with alopecia areata.

The chain couples TRBV13 to TRBJ2-1; 7 bases match TRBD2. Trimming at V came to 4 bases and at J to 5 bases, leaving 11 bases not matched to a gene. This CDR3 is 16 amino acids long. Germline CDR1 and CDR2: PRHDT and FYEKMQ (reference sequence). CDR3 coding DNA: TGTGCCAGCAGCTCCCAGACTAGCCGTTGGGACAATGAGCAGTTCTTC. Its protein is CASSSQTSRWDNEQFF. Complete variable domain (other parts from reference TRBV13 and TRBJ2-1): AAGVIQSPRHLIKEKRETATLKCYPIPRHDTVYWYQQGPGQDPQFLISFYEKMQSDKGSIPDRFSAQQFSDYHSELNMSSLELGDSALYFCASSSQTSRWDNEQFFGPGTRLTVL.

The chain carries TRBV5-6 and TRBJ2-5; TRBD1 might be the D (5 bases). Germline V gives CDR1 SGHDT, CDR2 YYEEEE. The CDR3 is made up of 14 amino acids. Trimming left V 4 bases short and J 5 bases short, with 15 bases between. CDR3 in amino acids: CASSPAPGWETQYF. The CDR3, as DNA: TGTGCCAGCAGCCCAGCCCCAGGGTGGGAGACCCAGTACTTC.

Worth noting for this clone: One junction end does not reproduce the germline sequence, and a read error may be involved. V usage is TRBV25-1 and J usage is TRBJ2-7; the D gene could be TRBD1 or TRBD2 (6 bases each). CDR3 size: 13 residues. CDR1 is MGHDK and CDR2 is SYGVNS in the germline V gene. In DNA, the CDR3 is TGTACCAGTGAAGGGGGGATAGGTTACGAGCAGTACTTC. Its protein product is CTSEGGIGYEQYF.

The chain joins TRBV13 to TRBJ2-7; 7 positions agree with TRBD1. V was pared by 4 bases and J by 3 bases, with 3 bases of the junction left unmatched. This CDR3 has 13 residues. CDR1 and CDR2 from the germline V gene are PRHDT and FYEKMQ (reference sequence). CDR3 in DNA: TGTGCCAGCAGCTACGGGACAGTCTACGAGCAGTACTTC. Its protein product is CASSYGTVYEQYF.

The chain joins TRBV11-2 to TRBJ2-7, with D uncertain. Trimming left V 4 bases short and J 6 bases short, with 7 bases between. The germline gives CDR1 SGHAT, CDR2 FQNNGV. CDR3 length: 11 amino acids. CDR3 DNA: TGTGCCAGCAGCTCGACGCCCGAGCAGTACTTC. This gives the protein CASSSTPEQYF.

This clone was seen more than once but under ten times. The chain uses TRBV7-2 and TRBJ1-5, with a possible D match to TRBD1 (6 bases). The germline CDR1 and CDR2 sequences are SGHTA and FQGNSA. Trimming stripped 2 bases from V and 3 bases from J, with 11 bases between. The CDR3 is 15 residues long. The CDR3 reads CASSLYRANNQPQHF. For the CDR3, the DNA is TGTGCCAGCAGCTTATACAGGGCCAACAATCAGCCCCAGCATTTT.

The chain carries TRBV7-9 and TRBJ2-3; TRBD1 agrees at 8 bases. V trimming: 5 bases; J trimming: 5 bases; junction bases outside the gene matches: 6. This CDR3 has 14 amino acids. Per germline, CDR1 SEHNR and CDR2 FQNEAQ (reference sequence). This CDR3 reads CASSQTGAVDTQYF. For the CDR3, the DNA is TGTGCCAGCAGCCAGACAGGGGCTGTAGATACGCAGTATTTT.

This rearrangement joins TRBV9 to TRBJ1-2; possibly TRBD1 for D (6 bases). CDR1 is SGDLS, CDR2 YYNGEE, per germline. CDR3 length equals 14 residues. Trimming pared 3 bases from V and 7 bases from J, leaving 16 bases between. The CDR3 is CASSGTEVLGGYTF. The CDR3 DNA reads TGTGCCAGCAGCGGGACAGAGGTTTTAGGTGGCTACACCTTC.

The gene calls are TRBV7-9 and TRBJ2-7; 10 nucleotides match TRBD1. Germline lookup yields CDR1 SEHNR and CDR2 FQNEAQ (reference sequence). The CDR3 has 17 amino acids. Trimming took 4 bases from V and 3 from J; bases not matched to a gene: 12. CDR3 residues: CASSSSTGTGAYYEQYF. The CDR3 coding sequence is TGTGCCAGCAGCTCGAGTACCGGGACAGGGGCATACTACGAGCAGTACTTC.

This chain joins TRBV2 and TRBJ2-7; D may correspond to TRBD1 or TRBD2 (5 bases each). V was trimmed by 6 bases and J by 5 bases, leaving 8 bases between them. The V gene's germline CDR1 is SNHLY and CDR2 FYNNEI. This CDR3 is built from 11 residues. The DNA of the CDR3 is TGTGCCAGCAGGGGGCGGGACGAGCAGTACTTC. Its protein is CASRGRDEQYF.

The chain uses TRBV30 and TRBJ1-3; D ambiguous. This CDR3 contains 13 residues. The V gene's germline CDR1 is GTSNPN and CDR2 SVGIG (reference sequence). Trimming pared 0 bases from V and 2 bases from J, leaving 5 bases between. The CDR3 DNA reads TGTGCCTGGAGTGTCGGGACTGGAAACACCATATATTTT. Translated: CAWSVGTGNTIYF.

The chain has TRBV6-1 and TRBJ2-5; 10 bases map to TRBD1. The ends lost 8 bases at V and 5 bases at J; junction bases unmatched: 11. Germline V lookup: CDR1 MNHNS, CDR2 SASEGT. This CDR3 comprises 15 residues. For the CDR3, the DNA is TGTGCCAGCCCTTCCGGGACAGGGGTCGAGGAGACCCAGTACTTC. Protein: CASPSGTGVEETQYF.

The count of this clone is one. The chain employs TRBV15 and TRBJ2-7; tentative D call: TRBD2 (5 bases). V was shortened by 3 bases and J by 3 bases, with 9 bases between the two germline ends. The CDR3 has 13 residues. The germline V gene has CDR1 LNHNV and CDR2 YYDKDF (reference sequence). Here the CDR3 reads CATSSGRGYEQYF. CDR3 DNA sequence: TGTGCCACCAGCAGCGGACGGGGCTACGAGCAGTACTTC.

The J gene is TRBJ1-4, the V gene TRBV6-5, with 8 bases lining up with TRBD1. The J segment lost 8 bases and the V segment lost 2 bases, leaving 4 bases of the junction unmatched. This CDR3 has 14 amino acids. Germline V gene lookup returns CDR1 MNHEY and CDR2 SVGAGI. CDR3 loop: CASSYQGAGEKLFF. The DNA of the CDR3 is TGTGCCAGCAGTTACCAGGGGGCTGGGGAAAAACTGTTTTTT.

V gene TRBV29-1 combines with J gene TRBJ2-2; 9 bases fit TRBD1. The germline V gene encodes CDR1 SQVTM and CDR2 ANQGSEA. This CDR3 is 15 amino acids long. V was clipped by 6 bases and J by 3 bases; unmatched bases: 8. CDR3 DNA: TGCAGCGTCCGGGACAGGGTTTCGGACACCGGGGAGCTGTTTTTT. Protein product: CSVRDRVSDTGELFF.

The chain is built from TRBV7-9 and TRBJ1-1; D might be TRBD1 (5 bases). The V end lost 6 bases, the J end lost 7 bases, and 9 bases lay between the germline ends. CDR3 length: 11 residues. The V gene's germline CDR1 is SEHNR and CDR2 FQNEAQ (reference sequence). The CDR3 sequence is CASRGDGEAFF. CDR3 DNA: TGTGCCAGCAGGGGGGACGGTGAAGCTTTCTTT.

The J gene is TRBJ2-7, the V gene TRBV6-6, with no clear D. V lost 0 bases and J 1 base, leaving 10 bases between the germline ends. This CDR3 comprises 15 residues. Germline loops: CDR1 MNHNY, CDR2 SVGAGI (reference sequence). CDR3 protein: CASSYSSGLSYEQYF. The CDR3 DNA sequence: TGTGCCAGCAGTTACTCCTCGGGTCTTTCCTACGAGCAGTACTTC.